Listed here are 27 T cell receptor beta chains from one sample, sequenced in a study of response to subunit inactivated influenza vaccine. TCRdb fed the RT-PCR reads into MiXCR, producing one record per CDR3 protein. This table has 800,000 to 1,000,000 distinct CDR3 sequences, less than 25% appearing once. Sequenced here: PBMCs from blood, sampled approximately 5 days after vaccination. The receptors originated from a man aged 45-65 years who received an inactivated influenza vaccine.

This clonotype was observed a few times. The J gene is TRBJ2-1, the V gene TRBV4-3; 9 bases map to TRBD2. The V gene's germline CDR1 is LGHNA and CDR2 YSLEER. V was pared by 1 base and J by 9 bases, with 7 bases of the junction left unmatched. The CDR3 runs to 15 residues. The CDR3 here is CASSQGAGGPGEQFF. In DNA, the CDR3 is TGCGCCAGCAGCCAAGGGGCGGGAGGGCCAGGTGAGCAGTTCTTC.

This clonotype came up a few times. V and J are TRBV28 and TRBJ2-7; tentative D call: TRBD2 (5 bases). The V end was cut by 4 bases, the J end by 4 bases, with 23 bases between. CDR1 and CDR2 (germline): MDHEN, SYDVKM. The length of the CDR3 is 17 residues. CDR3 bases: TGTGCCAGCAGTTCTTTGTCCTCTGGGATTGAGGGATACGAGCAGTACTTC. Amino acids: CASSSLSSGIEGYEQYF. Full variable domain (missing parts from reference TRBV28 and TRBJ2-7): DVKVTQSSRYLVKRTGEKVFLECVQDMDHENMFWYRQDPGLGLRLIYFSYDVKMKEKGDIPEGYSVSREKKERFSLILESASTNQTSMYLCASSSLSSGIEGYEQYFGPGTRLTVT.

The V gene is TRBV20-1, the J gene TRBJ2-1, with 16 bases fitting TRBD2. This CDR3 has 19 amino acids. CDR1 and CDR2 from the germline V gene are DFQATT and SNEGSKA (reference sequence). With V trimmed by 1 base and J by 4 bases, 10 bases remained unmatched. The chain's CDR3 is CSARGSTGTSGRDYNEQFF. The CDR3 nucleotides read TGCAGTGCTAGAGGTTCCACCGGGACTAGCGGGAGGGATTACAATGAGCAGTTCTTC.

This clonotype was observed a few times. CDR3 in amino acids: CATHSGGAGTGELFF. Written as DNA, the CDR3 is TGTGCCACCCATAGCGGGGGGGCGGGGACCGGGGAGCTGTTTTTT. This chain joins TRBV7-8 and TRBJ2-2; 11 bases map to TRBD2. Germline CDR1 and CDR2: SGHVS and FQNEAQ. This CDR3 comprises 15 residues. The V and J ends lost 10 bases and 5 bases, in that order; junction bases with no gene match: 9.

As DNA, the CDR3 is TGCAGTGCTTCTGGCGGCACCCAGGGTATGAACACTGAAGCTTTCTTT. Translation gives CSASGGTQGMNTEAFF. V and J are TRBV20-1 and TRBJ1-1; a possible D gene is TRBD1 (5 bases). This CDR3 is 16 amino acids long. Trimming took 5 bases from V and 0 from J, leaving 19 bases between them. Looked up from germline, CDR1 is DFQATT and CDR2 is SNEGSKA (reference sequence).

This clonotype was seen a few times. The chain joins TRBV27 to TRBJ1-1, with 8 bases that match TRBD1. The CDR3 sequence is 15 residues long. Germline trimming cut 4 bases from V and 1 base from J; bases unmatched to any gene: 5. Germline V gene data show CDR1 as MNHEY and CDR2 as SMNVEV (reference sequence). This CDR3 reads CASSYAGQGNTEAFF. CDR3 nucleotides: TGTGCCAGCAGTTACGCCGGACAGGGGAACACTGAAGCTTTCTTT.

The chain recombines TRBV20-1 with TRBJ2-1, with D maybe TRBD2 (6 bases). The germline CDR1 and CDR2 sequences are DFQATT and SNEGSKA (reference sequence). CDR3 size: 13 residues. V was cut by 0 bases and J by 10 bases, with 13 bases left in between. The CDR3 DNA reads as TGCAGTGCTAGAGATCTTTTGCTAGCGGAGCAGTTCTTC. Translated: CSARDLLLAEQFF.

The CDR3 spells CASSQDRGLNTEAFF. The DNA for the CDR3 is TGTGCCAGCAGCCAGGACAGGGGGCTTAACACTGAAGCTTTCTTT. The genes are TRBV4-2 and TRBJ1-1; 11 bases map to TRBD1. Germline CDR1 is LGHNA and CDR2 is YNFKEQ. This CDR3 spans 15 amino acids. The V segment lost 3 bases and the J segment 2 bases; nucleotides outside the gene matches: 2.

The J gene is TRBJ2-7, the V gene TRBV3-1; 12 bases fit TRBD2. Trimming cost V 4 bases and J 1 base; bases outside gene matches: 2. Germline CDR1 and CDR2: LGHDT and YNNKEL (reference sequence). The CDR3 extends over 15 amino acids. The CDR3 reads CASSRLAGESYEQYF. The DNA of the CDR3 is TGTGCCAGCAGCCGACTAGCGGGAGAATCCTACGAGCAGTACTTC.

This clonotype turned up a few times. The chain links TRBV15 to TRBJ2-1; D not certain. V lost 0 bases and J 2 bases, leaving 5 bases between the germline ends. This CDR3 has 14 residues. CDR1 LNHNV and CDR2 YYDKDF come from the germline V gene (reference sequence). This chain's CDR3 is CATSRDPPYNEQFF. The CDR3 DNA reads TGTGCCACCAGCAGAGATCCCCCCTACAATGAGCAGTTCTTC.

The chain recombines TRBV30 with TRBJ2-3; 11 bases line up with TRBD1. Trimming cost V 0 bases and J 6 bases; bases outside gene matches: 5. The CDR3 length is 15 residues. The germline CDR1 and CDR2 sequences are GTSNPN and SVGIG (reference sequence). CDR3 nucleotide sequence: TGTGCCTGGAGTGTTGGACAGGGGGCACGGGATACGCAGTATTTT. Translated, it gives CAWSVGQGARDTQYF.

The rearrangement joins TRBV12-3 or TRBV12-4 to TRBJ2-1, with 8 nucleotides matching TRBD2. Losses at the gene ends were 3 bases for V and 7 bases for J; bases not matched to a gene: 11. The CDR3 spans 16 residues. The CDR3 region is CASSFPRGRPRNEQFF. The DNA of the CDR3 is TGTGCCAGCAGTTTCCCGCGCGGGAGGCCACGGAATGAGCAGTTCTTC.

This clonotype was counted only a few times. This rearrangement joins TRBV20-1 to TRBJ2-7; the D is unclear. The germline CDR1 and CDR2 sequences are DFQATT and SNEGSKA (reference sequence). Trimming left V 3 bases short and J 3 bases short, with 9 bases between. This CDR3 has 12 amino acids. CDR3 in DNA: TGCAGTGCTAGTTCGAACAACTACGAGCAGTACTTC. The encoded protein is CSASSNNYEQYF.

This clonotype showed up just a few times. The chain employs TRBV7-2 and TRBJ2-5; TRBD2 aligns across 13 bases. The CDR3 loop spans 17 amino acids. V was clipped by 10 bases and J by 5 bases; unmatched bases: 16. Germline assignment: CDR1 SGHTA and CDR2 FQGNSA. For the CDR3, the DNA is TGTGCCACCGGTGTTACTAGCGGGGGGGCCAGCAAGGAGACCCAGTACTTC. It translates to CATGVTSGGASKETQYF.

The V call is TRBV20-1, the J call TRBJ1-6, with D tentatively TRBD1 (6 bases). The CDR3 totals 15 residues. Trimming took 1 base from V and 4 from J, leaving 11 bases between them. CDR1 and CDR2 (germline): DFQATT, SNEGSKA (reference sequence). The CDR3 loop is CSARARGAYNSPLHF. As DNA, the CDR3 is TGCAGTGCTAGAGCCAGGGGAGCTTATAATTCACCCCTCCACTTT.

The rearrangement uses TRBV9 and TRBJ2-1; 8 bases line up with TRBD1. CDR1 is SGDLS, CDR2 YYNGEE, per germline. V dropped 3 bases and J dropped 0; count of bases not matched to a gene: 2. The CDR3 totals 15 residues. In nucleotides, the CDR3 is TGTGCCAGCAGCGCGACAGGGGACTCCTACAATGAGCAGTTCTTC. As protein: CASSATGDSYNEQFF.

The genes are TRBV12-3 or TRBV12-4 and TRBJ2-1; D is unclear. Between the trimmed V and J ends, which lost 6 bases and 7 bases, there was a span of 7 bases. This CDR3 has 11 amino acids. The DNA for the CDR3 is TGTGCCAGCAGGTCGGAGAATGAGCAGTTCTTC. This translates into CASRSENEQFF.

The V gene is TRBV15, the J gene TRBJ2-1; D call uncertain. The V and J ends lost 0 bases and 7 bases respectively, with 7 bases between them. This CDR3 spans 13 amino acids. Germline lookup yields CDR1 LNHNV and CDR2 YYDKDF (reference sequence). CDR3 sequence (DNA): TGTGCCACCAGCAGAGATATGTGGAATGAGCAGTTCTTC. This encodes CATSRDMWNEQFF.

This clonotype was counted between two and nine times. The rearrangement links TRBV28 to TRBJ2-7; D unclear. The CDR3 loop spans 13 amino acids. V dropped 3 bases and J dropped 2 bases, with 8 bases sitting between them. CDR1 and CDR2 (germline): MDHEN, SYDVKM. DNA for the CDR3: TGTGCCAGCAGTTTTCAGGCACCCTACGAGCAGTACTTC. It codes for CASSFQAPYEQYF.

In this sample, this clonotype turned up a few times. V usage is TRBV20-1 and J usage is TRBJ2-3, with 9 positions matching TRBD2. V trimming: 0 bases; J trimming: 4 bases; junction bases outside the gene matches: 11. The germline CDR1 and CDR2 sequences are DFQATT and SNEGSKA (reference sequence). The CDR3 extends over 17 amino acids. The CDR3 reads CSARDMGGGAMSDTQYF. DNA of the CDR3: TGCAGTGCTAGAGATATGGGCGGGGGGGCTATGTCAGATACGCAGTATTTT.

This clonotype was found a few times. The V call is TRBV20-1, the J call TRBJ2-1, with TRBD2 identical over 8 bases. CDR3 length: 14 residues. With V trimmed by 5 bases and J by 9 bases, 12 bases remained unmatched. From germline, CDR1 is DFQATT and CDR2 SNEGSKA (reference sequence). The CDR3 sequence is CSAPLKRESGEQFF. The CDR3 coding sequence is TGCAGTGCTCCATTGAAGCGGGAGAGTGGTGAGCAGTTCTTC.

This chain connects TRBV4-1 to TRBJ2-5, with 7 bases fitting TRBD2. The CDR3 has 17 amino acids. CDR1 and CDR2 (germline): MGHRA, YSYEKL. V shed 4 bases and J 5 bases; nucleotides not matched to a gene: 16. Here the CDR3 DNA reads TGCGCCAGCAGCCCCGTTTGGCCCGATCGGGGAGGGGAGACCCAGTACTTC. Translating it yields CASSPVWPDRGGETQYF.

The table lists this clonotype with many counts. This rearrangement joins TRBV24-1 to TRBJ2-2; 7 nucleotides align to TRBD2. J gave up 6 bases and V 5 bases, and 11 bases lay outside the gene matches. Germline lookup yields CDR1 KGHDR and CDR2 SFDVKD. The CDR3 extends over 16 amino acids. The CDR3 protein is CATSAPGRGNAGELFF. CDR3 coding DNA: TGTGCCACCAGTGCCCCGGGGAGGGGTAACGCCGGGGAGCTGTTTTTT.

V is TRBV9 and J is TRBJ1-1, with TRBD1 matching over 12 bases. After removal of 3 bases from V and 11 bases from J, the junction contained 11 bases not matched to a gene. The CDR3 covers 15 residues. Germline values: CDR1 SGDLS, CDR2 YYNGEE. DNA for the CDR3: TGTGCCAGCAGCGGACACTCGGGACAGGGGGCGCGGGCTTTCTTT. Protein sequence: CASSGHSGQGARAFF.

This chain links TRBV18 with TRBJ2-7; 7 bases agree with TRBD1. With 3 bases clipped from V and 5 bases from J, the junction kept 4 bases outside the gene matches. In germline, CDR1 is KGHSH, CDR2 LQKENI. There are 13 residues in the CDR3. As DNA, the CDR3 is TGTGCCAGCTCACCGAGACAGGGCGACGAGCAGTACTTC. Translation: CASSPRQGDEQYF.

This clonotype turned up a few times. The CDR3 nucleotides are TGTGCCAGCAGCTTAGCCCTGTTAGGCGAGCAGTACTTC. This sequence encodes CASSLALLGEQYF. The chain joins TRBV7-8 to TRBJ2-7, with no clear D. The germline gives CDR1 SGHVS, CDR2 FQNEAQ. This CDR3 contains 13 residues. Deletions cut 0 bases from V and 6 bases from J, with 9 bases between.

This chain links TRBV7-9 with TRBJ2-7; tentatively, D is TRBD1 (5 bases). V was clipped by 5 bases and J by 2 bases, with 16 bases between them. This CDR3 region has 15 residues. Germline V gene data show CDR1 as SEHNR and CDR2 as FQNEAQ (reference sequence). The CDR3 region has the DNA TGTGCCAGCAGCCCTGGACATTCTTACACCTACGAGCAGTACTTC. This gives the protein CASSPGHSYTYEQYF.